A selection of T cell receptor beta chains follows, all from one sample in a study of T cell responses to AZD1222 COVID-19 vaccine. Sequenced by immunoSEQ multiplex PCR; TCRdb stores in-frame clones only, minus some. The sample includes roughly 120,000 clones, around 84% of them seen just once. The specimen was peripheral blood, collected on day 0 of AZD1222 vaccination. These receptors originate from an adult in good health. CDR3s include the opening cysteine and the closing phenylalanine or tryptophan. The order of the fields is V gene, D gene, clone size, J gene, CDR3 protein, CDR3 DNA. A D gene is named only where the DNA matches it firmly. Size tells how often a clone was seen (once, few, many) or the class of an expanded clone, and some rows leave it out.

v_call: TRBV6-2/TRBV6-3; d_call: TRBD1; clone_size: -; j_call: TRBJ2-5; cdr3_aa: CASSYPRTGGFQETQYF; cdr3_nt: TGTGCCAGCAGTTACCCCAGGACAGGGGGCTTCCAAGAGACCCAGTACTTC
v_call: TRBV3-1/TRBV3-2; d_call: -; clone_size: -; j_call: TRBJ1-3; cdr3_aa: CASSPNLGGAGNTIYF; cdr3_nt: TGTGCCAGCAGCCCGAATCTAGGAGGGGCTGGAAACACCATATATTTT
v_call: TRBV4-3; d_call: -; clone_size: -; j_call: TRBJ2-1; cdr3_aa: CASSQGGLVGPYNEQFF; cdr3_nt: TGCGCCAGCAGCCAAGGGGGCCTGGTCGGACCCTACAATGAGCAGTTCTTC
v_call: TRBV6-1; d_call: -; clone_size: -; j_call: TRBJ2-3; cdr3_aa: CASSEALGLGAGKSDTQYF; cdr3_nt: TGTGCCAGCAGTGAAGCGCTGGGACTGGGTGCAGGGAAGTCAGATACGCAGTATTTT
v_call: TRBV7-9; d_call: -; clone_size: -; j_call: TRBJ2-4; cdr3_aa: CASSLVVAKNIQYF; cdr3_nt: TGTGCCAGCAGCTTAGTGGTAGCCAAAAACATTCAGTACTTC
v_call: TRBV18; d_call: -; clone_size: -; j_call: TRBJ1-1; cdr3_aa: CASSPTSRQNTEAFF; cdr3_nt: TGTGCCAGCTCACCCACCTCAAGACAGAACACTGAAGCTTTCTTT
v_call: TRBV21-1; d_call: -; clone_size: -; j_call: TRBJ1-5; cdr3_aa: CASSLQGCRDQPQHF; cdr3_nt: TGTGCCAGCAGCTTACAGGGGTGCCGAGATCAGCCCCAGCATTTT
v_call: TRBV29-1; d_call: -; clone_size: -; j_call: TRBJ2-7; cdr3_aa: CSAKGPGGPAYEQYF; cdr3_nt: TGCAGCGCCAAGGGGCCTGGCGGGCCAGCCTACGAGCAGTACTTC
v_call: TRBV9; d_call: -; clone_size: -; j_call: TRBJ2-2; cdr3_aa: CASSVGGYTGELFF; cdr3_nt: TGTGCCAGCAGCGTAGGAGGATACACCGGGGAGCTGTTTTTT
v_call: TRBV28; d_call: -; clone_size: -; j_call: TRBJ2-7; cdr3_aa: CASSGIGAGSSYEQYF; cdr3_nt: TGTGCCAGCAGTGGAATTGGCGCAGGTAGCTCCTACGAGCAGTACTTC
v_call: TRBV7-9; d_call: -; clone_size: -; j_call: TRBJ1-4; cdr3_aa: CASSPATSNEKLFF; cdr3_nt: TGTGCCAGCAGCCCGGCAACCTCAAATGAAAAACTGTTTTTT
v_call: TRBV11-2; d_call: -; clone_size: -; j_call: TRBJ2-1; cdr3_aa: CASSPWGFSYNEQFF; cdr3_nt: TGTGCCAGCAGTCCATGGGGTTTCTCCTACAATGAGCAGTTCTTC
v_call: TRBV4-1; d_call: -; clone_size: once; j_call: TRBJ1-1; cdr3_aa: CASSKRGENTEAFF; cdr3_nt: TGCGCCAGCAGCAAAAGAGGGGAAAACACTGAAGCTTTCTTT
v_call: TRBV27; d_call: -; clone_size: once; j_call: TRBJ2-1; cdr3_aa: CASSFNMYNEQFF; cdr3_nt: TGTGCCAGCAGTTTCAACATGTACAATGAGCAGTTCTTC
v_call: TRBV10-1; d_call: TRBD2; clone_size: -; j_call: TRBJ2-5; cdr3_aa: CASNRFSGGAEETQYF; cdr3_nt: TGCGCCAGCAACAGATTTAGCGGGGGGGCCGAGGAGACCCAGTACTTC
v_call: TRBV28; d_call: -; clone_size: once; j_call: TRBJ2-1; cdr3_aa: CASLDSSAYNEQFF; cdr3_nt: TGTGCCAGTTTGGACTCCAGCGCCTACAATGAGCAGTTCTTC
v_call: TRBV24-1; d_call: -; clone_size: -; j_call: TRBJ2-7; cdr3_aa: CATSDGELTFYEQYF; cdr3_nt: TGTGCCACCAGTGACGGAGAGCTTACTTTCTACGAGCAGTACTTC
v_call: TRBV6-5; d_call: -; clone_size: once; j_call: TRBJ1-4; cdr3_aa: CASSYGGTNEKLFF; cdr3_nt: TGTGCCAGCAGTTACGGGGGAACTAATGAAAAACTGTTTTTT
v_call: TRBV5-1; d_call: TRBD2; clone_size: -; j_call: TRBJ2-5; cdr3_aa: CASRSLAGVETQYF; cdr3_nt: TGCGCCAGCAGGTCACTAGCGGGAGTTGAGACCCAGTACTTC
v_call: TRBV5-1; d_call: -; clone_size: -; j_call: TRBJ1-4; cdr3_aa: CASSLAGGHGEKLFF; cdr3_nt: TGCGCCAGCAGCTTGGCCGGGGGCCACGGGGAAAAACTGTTTTTT
v_call: TRBV6-5; d_call: TRBD2; clone_size: once; j_call: TRBJ2-7; cdr3_aa: CASRITSGEPYEQYF; cdr3_nt: TGTGCCAGCAGAATTACTAGCGGGGAGCCCTACGAGCAGTACTTC
v_call: TRBV12-3/TRBV12-4; d_call: -; clone_size: -; j_call: TRBJ1-5; cdr3_aa: CASSLNQPQHF; cdr3_nt: TGTGCCAGCAGTCTCAATCAGCCCCAGCATTTT
v_call: TRBV6-2/TRBV6-3; d_call: -; clone_size: once; j_call: TRBJ2-7; cdr3_aa: CASSPVDYEQYF; cdr3_nt: TGTGCCAGCAGCCCAGTGGACTACGAGCAGTACTTC
v_call: TRBV10-3; d_call: -; clone_size: -; j_call: TRBJ1-2; cdr3_aa: CAISESEAVRGYGYTF; cdr3_nt: TGTGCCATCAGTGAAAGTGAAGCGGTGAGGGGCTATGGCTACACCTTC
v_call: TRBV4-2; d_call: -; clone_size: -; j_call: TRBJ1-1; cdr3_aa: CASSPRGDTEAFF; cdr3_nt: TGTGCCAGCAGCCCCCGGGGGGACACTGAAGCTTTCTTT
v_call: TRBV19; d_call: -; clone_size: -; j_call: TRBJ2-1; cdr3_aa: CASSSLGGPYNEQFF; cdr3_nt: TGTGCCAGTAGTTCCCTCGGTGGTCCCTACAATGAGCAGTTCTTC
v_call: TRBV3-1/TRBV3-2; d_call: -; clone_size: -; j_call: TRBJ1-2; cdr3_aa: CASIPGASVYGYTF; cdr3_nt: TGTGCCAGCATCCCGGGGGCGTCCGTCTATGGCTACACCTTC
v_call: TRBV7-2; d_call: -; clone_size: -; j_call: TRBJ2-1; cdr3_aa: CASSLAYSYNEQFF; cdr3_nt: TGTGCCAGCAGCTTAGCGTATTCCTACAATGAGCAGTTCTTC
v_call: TRBV10-1; d_call: -; clone_size: -; j_call: TRBJ2-7; cdr3_aa: CASSDFSGYEQYF; cdr3_nt: TGCGCCAGCAGTGATTTCAGCGGGTACGAGCAGTACTTC
v_call: TRBV7-9; d_call: -; clone_size: once; j_call: TRBJ2-3; cdr3_aa: CASSSGSQDTQYF; cdr3_nt: TGTGCCAGCAGCTCCGGATCTCAAGATACGCAGTATTTT
v_call: TRBV15; d_call: -; clone_size: few; j_call: TRBJ2-7; cdr3_aa: CATSRGGAAYEQYF; cdr3_nt: TGTGCCACCAGCAGAGGAGGGGCCGCTTACGAGCAGTACTTC
v_call: TRBV30; d_call: -; clone_size: -; j_call: TRBJ1-2; cdr3_aa: CAWSVRVSALNYGYTF; cdr3_nt: TGTGCCTGGAGTGTAAGGGTCAGTGCCCTTAACTATGGCTACACCTTC